The 22 T cell receptor beta chains below were found in one sample sequenced in a study of Ad26.COV2.S vaccination and SARS-CoV-2 variants. The treatment was: roughly 20 received Ad26.COV2.S at low or high dose, single or two shots; about five received placebo; per-sample allocation not given. Sampling was performed 63 days after the first vaccine or placebo injection. Generated by immunoSEQ multiplex PCR, the TCRdb table keeps only in-frame clones and is missing some. Of approximately 350,000 clones in the sample, approximately 83% were seen once. The specimen comprised peripheral blood, sampled in a trial of Ad26.COV2.S vaccine versus placebo. The receptor source for this set is a person between 18 and 59 years old who received the Ad26.COV2.S COVID-19 vaccine or a placebo.

This clone was observed a few times. The chain carries TRBV7-2 and TRBJ1-6, with 12 bases lining up with TRBD1. V shed 4 bases, J shed 8 bases, and the junction held 3 bases outside the gene matches. This CDR3 is built from 15 residues. Germline values: CDR1 SGHTA, CDR2 FQGNSA. The CDR3: CASSSGTGGHSPLHF. The CDR3, as DNA: TGTGCCAGCAGCTCCGGGACAGGGGGCCATTCACCCCTCCACTTT. Full variable domain (missing parts from reference TRBV7-2 and TRBJ1-6): GAGVSQSPSNKVTEKGKDVELRCDPISGHTALYWYRQSLGQGLEFLIYFQGNSAPDKSGLPSDRFSAERTGGSVSTLTIQRTQQEDSAVYLCASSSGTGGHSPLHFGNGTRLTVT.

The J gene is TRBJ1-5, the V gene TRBV2; TRBD1 might be the D (5 bases). V lost 6 bases and J 1 base, leaving 13 bases between the germline ends. Per the germline V gene, CDR1 is SNHLY and CDR2 is FYNNEI. This CDR3 is 15 amino acids long. This chain's CDR3 is CASRAAGVSNQPQHF. DNA for the CDR3: TGTGCCAGCAGAGCGGCGGGGGTAAGCAATCAGCCCCAGCATTTT.

This clone was detected only once. The rearrangement links TRBV6-4 to TRBJ2-3, with TRBD2 matching over 12 bases. In germline, CDR1 is MRHNA, CDR2 SNTAGT. V lost 6 bases to trimming and J lost 4 bases; unmatched junction nucleotides: 5. The CDR3 covers 15 residues. The CDR3 bases are TGTGCCAGCAGCAAACTAGCGGGAGGCGCAGATACGCAGTATTTT. As protein: CASSKLAGGADTQYF.

The rearrangement links TRBV13 to TRBJ2-7, with 8 bases fitting TRBD1. The V gene end was trimmed by 5 bases and the J gene end by 6 bases; junction bases not matched to a gene: 6. Germline V CDR1 and CDR2: PRHDT, FYEKMQ (reference sequence). This CDR3 spans 13 amino acids. The CDR3 DNA follows: TGTGCCAGCAGCAGCCCCGACAGGGGCGAGCAGTACTTC. Protein sequence: CASSSPDRGEQYF.

The rearrangement joins TRBV6-2 or TRBV6-3 to TRBJ2-1; 11 nucleotides align to TRBD2. The junction had 4 bases not matched to a gene; V was cut back by 4 bases and J by 5 bases. From germline, CDR1 is MNHEY and CDR2 SVGEGT. The CDR3 has 15 residues. The CDR3 loop reads CASSSSGGKDNEQFF. The CDR3 DNA is TGTGCCAGCAGTTCTAGCGGGGGGAAGGACAATGAGCAGTTCTTC.

The rearrangement uses TRBV15 and TRBJ2-4, with D possibly being TRBD2 (6 bases). Germline CDR1 and CDR2: LNHNV and YYDKDF (reference sequence). With 1 base removed from V and 0 bases from J, the gap between germline ends came to 19 bases. The CDR3 loop spans 19 amino acids. CDR3 in DNA: TGTGCCACCAGCAGAGGAGGGGCGGGACGATCACTAGCCAAAAACATTCAGTACTTC. This translates into CATSRGGAGRSLAKNIQYF.

A few counts support this clone. The chain couples TRBV6-6 to TRBJ2-7; D not certain. Trimming pared 7 bases from V and 6 bases from J, leaving 16 bases between. Germline CDR1 reads MNHNY; CDR2 reads SVGAGI (reference sequence). This CDR3 has 13 residues. The CDR3 DNA follows: TGTGCCAGCACTGACACTGTGCTCGGCGAGCAGTACTTC. Translation gives CASTDTVLGEQYF.

The chain couples TRBV4-3 to TRBJ2-7; 7 nucleotides match TRBD1. The CDR3 sequence is 14 residues long. The trim removed 2 bases at V and 2 bases at J, leaving 3 bases unmatched. Germline V CDR1 and CDR2: LGHNA, YSLEER. The CDR3 nucleotides are TGCGCCAGCAGCCAAAGACAGGGTACCTACGAGCAGTACTTC. Its translation: CASSQRQGTYEQYF.

This clone occurred once. The V and J genes are TRBV11-2 and TRBJ1-2, with D unresolved. The CDR3 contains 13 residues. V gave up 2 bases and J gave up 4 bases, with 8 bases separating them. The germline gives CDR1 SGHAT, CDR2 FQNNGV. CDR3 protein: CASSLLDIYGYTF. Here the CDR3 DNA reads TGTGCCAGCAGCTTATTAGATATCTATGGCTACACCTTC.

The chain carries TRBV19 and TRBJ1-1; TRBD1 agrees at 7 bases. Trimming at V came to 5 bases and at J to 5 bases, leaving 8 bases not matched to a gene. The CDR3 covers 14 residues. Germline V CDR1 and CDR2: LNHDA, SQIVND (reference sequence). The DNA of the CDR3 is TGTGCCAGTAGTCCCAGACAGGGTCTGACTGAAGCTTTCTTT. Encoded protein: CASSPRQGLTEAFF.

V usage is TRBV5-1 and J usage is TRBJ2-7, with D tentatively TRBD1 or TRBD2 (5 bases each). This CDR3 comprises 14 residues. Germline V CDR1 and CDR2: SGHRS, YFSETQ. V shed 2 bases and J shed 6 bases, with 15 bases lying between them. CDR3 sequence: CASSFDGGVGEQYF. The DNA of the CDR3 is TGCGCCAGCAGCTTCGATGGGGGAGTTGGCGAGCAGTACTTC.

The chain recombines TRBV18 with TRBJ2-7, with D unresolved. The length of the CDR3 is 12 residues. Germline V CDR1 and CDR2: KGHSH, LQKENI. V lost 1 base, J lost 4 bases, and 5 bases lay in between. CDR3 DNA sequence: TGTGCCAGCTCACCACAAGATTACGAGCAGTACTTC. Its translation: CASSPQDYEQYF.

J is TRBJ2-7 and V is TRBV6-5; either TRBD1 or TRBD2 may supply D (5 bases each). The V gene lost 6 bases and the J gene lost 5 bases, with 17 bases spanning the gap. Germline V lookup: CDR1 MNHEY, CDR2 SVGAGI. The CDR3 runs 14 residues. The CDR3 reads CASRRLGRRDEQYF. The CDR3 DNA follows: TGTGCCAGCAGGCGCCTGGGACGCCGCGACGAGCAGTACTTC.

The V gene is TRBV15, the J gene TRBJ1-1; the D is unclear. V was shortened by 3 bases and J by 1 base, with 9 bases between the two germline ends. The CDR3 totals 14 residues. Germline CDR1 reads LNHNV; CDR2 reads YYDKDF (reference sequence). In DNA form, the CDR3 reads TGTGCCACCAGCAGCCCCGCAACGAACACTGAAGCTTTCTTT. Its protein is CATSSPATNTEAFF.

The rearrangement joins TRBV7-3 to TRBJ2-7, with TRBD2 matching 11 bases. The germline gives CDR1 SGHTA, CDR2 FQGTGA. This CDR3 comprises 15 residues. The J segment lost 0 bases and the V segment lost 5 bases, leaving 3 bases of the junction unmatched. The CDR3 DNA is TGTGCCAGCAGCGCTGGACTAGCGGGCTCCTACGAGCAGTACTTC. Its protein is CASSAGLAGSYEQYF.

V and J are TRBV3-1 (or the pseudogene TRBV3-2) and TRBJ2-1; 8 bases map to TRBD2. This CDR3 has 16 residues. Trimming removed 4 bases from V and 9 bases from J; junction bases left unmatched: 14. CDR1 and CDR2 (germline): LGHDT, YNNKEL (reference sequence). CDR3: CASSPSPSSGDFEQFF. DNA of the CDR3: TGTGCCAGCAGCCCCTCGCCGAGTAGCGGGGATTTTGAGCAGTTCTTC.

This clone was found once. The V gene is TRBV19, the J gene TRBJ2-3; 7 bases align to TRBD2. Trimming cost V 10 bases and J 3 bases; bases outside gene matches: 16. There are 16 residues in the CDR3. The V gene's germline CDR1 is LNHDA and CDR2 SQIVND (reference sequence). CDR3: CATNPWGGSSTDTQYF. The DNA of the CDR3 is TGTGCCACCAACCCGTGGGGCGGGAGCTCGACAGATACGCAGTATTTT.

The chain carries TRBV11-2 and TRBJ1-5; D gene uncertain. The CDR3 spans 13 residues. In germline, CDR1 is SGHAT, CDR2 FQNNGV. Trimming shortened V by 5 bases and J by 4 bases, and 9 bases separated the two germline ends. The CDR3 region is CASSINQNQPQHF. DNA of the CDR3: TGTGCCAGCAGCATAAACCAAAATCAGCCCCAGCATTTT.

The chain combines TRBV5-1 with TRBJ1-2; TRBD1 agrees at 9 bases. Trimming removed 0 bases from V and 2 bases from J; junction bases left unmatched: 5. There are 16 residues in the CDR3. Germline assignment: CDR1 SGHRS and CDR2 YFSETQ. For the CDR3, the DNA is TGCGCCAGCAGCTTGGATTGGACAGGGGACAACTATGGCTACACCTTC. Translation: CASSLDWTGDNYGYTF.

The V gene is TRBV24-1, the J gene TRBJ2-5; 7 bases match TRBD1. Per germline, CDR1 KGHDR and CDR2 SFDVKD. Trimming cost V 10 bases and J 5 bases; bases outside gene matches: 9. The CDR3 extends over 13 amino acids. In DNA, the CDR3 is TGTGCCACGAGGAAGGGGGCGAAGGAGACCCAGTACTTC. Translation: CATRKGAKETQYF.

This clone was recorded only once. V gene TRBV7-2 combines with J gene TRBJ2-3, with a weak D call TRBD2 (5 bases). Trimming shortened V by 5 bases and J by 6 bases, and 15 bases separated the two germline ends. CDR3 size: 14 residues. Germline V gene sequence: CDR1 SGHTA, CDR2 FQGNSA. This chain's CDR3 is CASSLRRRRDTQYF. The CDR3, as DNA: TGTGCCAGCAGCCTGAGACGTAGGAGGGATACGCAGTATTTT.

V is TRBV7-8 and J is TRBJ2-7; 8 positions match TRBD2. CDR1 and CDR2 from the germline V gene are SGHVS and FQNEAQ. Trimming took 5 bases from V and 6 from J; bases not matched to a gene: 9. CDR3 length: 14 amino acids. CDR3 nucleotides: TGTGCCAGCAGCCTAGAGGGGACTAGTTCCGAGCAGTACTTC. Translated, it gives CASSLEGTSSEQYF.